The 20 T cell receptor beta chains reported below all come from one sample, sequenced in a study of shared clonotypes between healthy human individuals. Naive CD8 cells were CD45RO-negative, positively selected for CCR7, excluding terminally differentiated effector memory CD45RA+ cells. The repertoire was sequenced with immunoSEQ multiplex PCR; TCRdb's copy has only in-frame clones and lacks some. The sample carries about 2.1 million clones, around 95% recorded once. Sequenced sample: naive CD8+ T cells from PBMCs. These receptors were taken from a man aged 18 to 30 in good health. Some clones in this sample may be carry-over from other donors' samples.

Comment on this clone: Other DNA sequences within the sample encode an identical CDR3. This chain connects TRBV5-4 to TRBJ2-2, with D possibly matching TRBD2 (5 bases). Trimming removed 4 bases from V and 7 bases from J, with 8 bases in between. Germline V CDR1 and CDR2: SGHNT, YYREEE (reference sequence). CDR3 length: 12 amino acids. The CDR3 loop is CASSLGVGELFF. The CDR3 DNA sequence: TGTGCCAGCAGCCTCGGGGTCGGGGAGCTGTTTTTT.

The chain has TRBV6-1 and TRBJ2-7, with D perhaps matching TRBD1 or TRBD2 (7 bases each). V lost 3 bases to trimming and J lost 2 bases, with 14 bases between them. The CDR3 is 15 amino acids. Germline CDR1 is MNHNS and CDR2 is SASEGT. As DNA, the CDR3 is TGTGCCAGCAGTGATTGGCAGGGGGGGACCTACGAGCAGTACTTC. It encodes CASSDWQGGTYEQYF.

The V call is TRBV9, the J call TRBJ1-4, with a tentative D call TRBD1 (5 bases). The V gene's germline CDR1 is SGDLS and CDR2 YYNGEE. The CDR3 runs to 15 residues. V was cut by 3 bases and J by 5 bases, with 14 bases left in between. In nucleotides, the CDR3 is TGTGCCAGCAGCGGAGACCGGGACGGGAATGAAAAACTGTTTTTT. It encodes CASSGDRDGNEKLFF.

The rearrangement joins TRBV11-2 to TRBJ2-1; the D gene is possibly TRBD2 (5 bases). The length of the CDR3 is 16 residues. From germline, CDR1 is SGHAT and CDR2 FQNNGV. The V gene lost 2 bases and the J gene lost 0 bases, with 11 bases spanning the gap. CDR3 protein: CASSLHAGSSYNEQFF. The CDR3 DNA reads as TGTGCCAGCAGCTTACACGCGGGCAGCTCCTACAATGAGCAGTTCTTC.

The chain combines TRBV7-7 with TRBJ2-2; 9 bases are shared with TRBD2. This CDR3 has 18 residues. J lost 5 bases, V lost 0 bases, and 10 bases had no gene match. Germline CDR1 is SSHAT and CDR2 is FNYEAQ (reference sequence). As DNA, the CDR3 is TGTGCCAGCAGCTTAGCGTTGGTGGCGGGAGGGCCGACCGGGGAGCTGTTTTTT. Residues: CASSLALVAGGPTGELFF. The full variable domain, rest sourced from reference TRBV7-7 and TRBJ2-2, is GAGVSQSPRYKVTKRGQDVTLRCDPISSHATLYWYQQALGQGPEFLTYFNYEAQPDKSGLPSDRFSAERPEGSISTLTIQRTEQRDSAMYRCASSLALVAGGPTGELFFGEGSRLTVL.

This chain joins TRBV5-5 and TRBJ1-1; 8 positions agree with TRBD1. The CDR3 has 14 amino acids. Germline trimming cut 3 bases from V and 5 bases from J; bases unmatched to any gene: 6. CDR1 and CDR2 (germline): SGHKS, YYEKEE (reference sequence). The CDR3 here is CASSYRTGRTEAFF. The CDR3 DNA reads as TGTGCCAGCAGCTACCGGACAGGGCGGACTGAAGCTTTCTTT.

This clone was seen a single time. The chain links TRBV4-2 to TRBJ2-3; 7 bases are shared with TRBD1. Germline CDR1 reads LGHNA; CDR2 reads YNFKEQ. The CDR3 loop spans 14 amino acids. Trimming cost V 4 bases and J 4 bases; bases outside gene matches: 5. CDR3 bases: TGTGCCAGCAGCCCAGGGGGTTTTCCAGATACGCAGTATTTT. This translates into CASSPGGFPDTQYF.

The chain has TRBV27 and TRBJ1-1; 7 bases fit TRBD1. The CDR3 loop spans 21 amino acids. Germline values: CDR1 MNHEY, CDR2 SMNVEV (reference sequence). V lost 6 bases, J lost 1 base, and 26 bases stayed unmatched. The CDR3 DNA follows: TGTGCCAGCAGCCCAACCCTGATGGGGGGGGACAGTGCCTCTTCGAACACTGAAGCTTTCTTT. This translates into CASSPTLMGGDSASSNTEAFF.

V and J are TRBV4-1 and TRBJ2-5; D remains unclear. The germline CDR1 and CDR2 sequences are MGHRA and YSYEKL. The CDR3 length is 15 residues. Trimming took off 1 base at V and 9 bases at J, with 18 bases between the two ends. The CDR3: CASSQVAMVDLAQYF. CDR3 nucleotide sequence: TGCGCCAGCAGCCAAGTGGCGATGGTGGATCTGGCCCAGTACTTC.

The chain recombines TRBV5-1 with TRBJ1-1; D gene unclear. V shed 2 bases and J shed 1 base, with 15 bases lying between them. The CDR3 runs to 16 residues. The V gene's germline CDR1 is SGHRS and CDR2 YFSETQ. CDR3 DNA sequence: TGCGCCAGCAGCTTAAGCCCGGGGTTTGGGAACACTGAAGCTTTCTTT. Translating it yields CASSLSPGFGNTEAFF.

Details on this clone: Other DNA sequences in the same sample also yield this CDR3. This rearrangement joins TRBV15 to TRBJ2-7; D might be TRBD2 (6 bases). The CDR3 has 15 residues. Germline loops: CDR1 LNHNV, CDR2 YYDKDF (reference sequence). Trimming removed 1 base from V and 2 bases from J, with 12 bases in between. DNA for the CDR3: TGTGCCACCAGCAGAGGTGCGGGGAGTCCCTACGAGCAGTACTTC. Residues: CATSRGAGSPYEQYF.

About this clone itself: Other DNA sequences of this sample code for an identical CDR3. J is TRBJ2-1 and V is TRBV27; D remains unclear. Germline values: CDR1 MNHEY, CDR2 SMNVEV (reference sequence). The CDR3 is 13 residues long. Trimming stripped 3 bases from V and 8 bases from J, with 11 bases between. CDR3 loop: CASSFSSGDEQFF. As DNA, the CDR3 is TGTGCCAGCAGTTTTAGTTCCGGCGATGAGCAGTTCTTC.

The chain recombines TRBV6-6 with TRBJ2-3; no reliable D call. V shed 8 bases and J shed 3 bases, with 12 bases lying between them. Germline loops: CDR1 MNHNY, CDR2 SVGAGI (reference sequence). CDR3 length: 13 amino acids. This CDR3 is CASGLVKTDTQYF. CDR3 DNA sequence: TGTGCCAGCGGGCTGGTTAAGACAGATACGCAGTATTTT.

CDR3 in DNA: TGTGCCAGCAGTTTCATAGCGGGAGGGAATGACACAGATACGCAGTATTTT. Translation gives CASSFIAGGNDTDTQYF. V usage is TRBV27 and J usage is TRBJ2-3; 11 bases fit TRBD2. The CDR3 is 17 amino acids. Trimming at V came to 3 bases and at J to 2 bases, leaving 7 bases not matched to a gene. Germline loops: CDR1 MNHEY, CDR2 SMNVEV (reference sequence).

The count of this clone is one. The chain uses TRBV7-9 and TRBJ1-1; unclear D gene. Germline CDR1 and CDR2: SEHNR and FQNEAQ (reference sequence). This CDR3 contains 14 residues. Trimming left V 4 bases short and J 4 bases short, with 13 bases between. CDR3 in amino acids: CASSSPEVGTEAFF. The CDR3 DNA sequence: TGTGCCAGCAGCTCCCCCGAGGTGGGCACTGAAGCTTTCTTT.

The table lists this clone with a count of one. The V gene is TRBV7-3, the J gene TRBJ2-1; D perhaps matches TRBD2 (5 bases). The V and J ends lost 5 bases and 6 bases respectively, with 17 bases between them. Germline CDR1 reads SGHTA; CDR2 reads FQGTGA. This CDR3 is built from 15 residues. CDR3 amino acids: CASSREGGTGNEQFF. The CDR3 nucleotides read TGTGCCAGCAGCCGTGAAGGAGGTACGGGCAATGAGCAGTTCTTC.

V usage is TRBV5-1 and J usage is TRBJ2-7; 7 bases agree with TRBD1. Per germline, CDR1 SGHRS and CDR2 YFSETQ. The CDR3 is made up of 17 amino acids. Losses at the gene ends were 0 bases for V and 7 bases for J; bases not matched to a gene: 16. The CDR3 spells CASSLGLWNRGPPEQYF. Here the CDR3 DNA reads TGCGCCAGCAGCTTGGGGCTCTGGAACAGGGGCCCTCCGGAGCAGTACTTC. Supplemented by reference TRBV5-1 and TRBJ2-7, the full variable domain reads KAGVTQTPRYLIKTRGQQVTLSCSPISGHRSVSWYQQTPGQGLQFLFEYFSETQRNKGNFPGRFSGRQFSNSRSEMNVSTLELGDSALYLCASSLGLWNRGPPEQYFGPGTRLTVT.

This chain uses TRBV10-3 with TRBJ2-1; a weak D match, TRBD2 (6 bases). Trimming took 0 bases from V and 9 from J, leaving 12 bases between them. This CDR3 contains 14 residues. Germline V gives CDR1 ENHRY, CDR2 SYGVKD. In DNA form, the CDR3 reads TGTGCCATCAGTGAGTCGAAGGTGGGGGGTGAGCAGTTCTTC. Residues: CAISESKVGGEQFF.

The rearrangement uses TRBV6-5 and TRBJ2-1; D gene uncertain. CDR1 is MNHEY, CDR2 SVGAGI, per germline. The CDR3 spans 16 residues. V lost 4 bases and J lost 0, with 13 bases in between. The CDR3 loop reads CASSSTHGSSYNEQFF. DNA for the CDR3: TGTGCCAGCAGTTCAACCCACGGTAGCTCCTACAATGAGCAGTTCTTC.

As for this clone: The same CDR3 arises from other DNA sequences in this sample as well. The chain combines TRBV5-1 with TRBJ2-7; D remains unclear. The length of the CDR3 is 13 residues. Trimming removed 4 bases from V and 3 bases from J, with 11 bases in between. Germline values: CDR1 SGHRS, CDR2 YFSETQ. DNA for the CDR3: TGCGCCAGCAGCCTGGGTGGGTTCTACGAGCAGTACTTC. Its translation is CASSLGGFYEQYF.